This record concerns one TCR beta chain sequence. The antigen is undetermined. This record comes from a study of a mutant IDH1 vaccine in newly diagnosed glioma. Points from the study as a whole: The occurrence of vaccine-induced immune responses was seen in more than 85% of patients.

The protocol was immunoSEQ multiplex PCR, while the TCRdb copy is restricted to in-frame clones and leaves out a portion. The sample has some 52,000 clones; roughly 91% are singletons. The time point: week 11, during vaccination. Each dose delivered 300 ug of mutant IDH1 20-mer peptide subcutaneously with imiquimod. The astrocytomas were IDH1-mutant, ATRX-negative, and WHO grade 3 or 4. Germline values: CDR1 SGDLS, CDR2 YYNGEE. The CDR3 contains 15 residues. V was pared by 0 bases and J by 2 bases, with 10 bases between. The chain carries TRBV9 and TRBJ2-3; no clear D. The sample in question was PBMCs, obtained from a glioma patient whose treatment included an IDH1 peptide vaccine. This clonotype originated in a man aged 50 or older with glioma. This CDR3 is CASSVGPLPTDTQYF. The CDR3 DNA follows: TGTGCCAGCAGCGTAGGACCCCTTCCCACAGATACGCAGTATTTT.